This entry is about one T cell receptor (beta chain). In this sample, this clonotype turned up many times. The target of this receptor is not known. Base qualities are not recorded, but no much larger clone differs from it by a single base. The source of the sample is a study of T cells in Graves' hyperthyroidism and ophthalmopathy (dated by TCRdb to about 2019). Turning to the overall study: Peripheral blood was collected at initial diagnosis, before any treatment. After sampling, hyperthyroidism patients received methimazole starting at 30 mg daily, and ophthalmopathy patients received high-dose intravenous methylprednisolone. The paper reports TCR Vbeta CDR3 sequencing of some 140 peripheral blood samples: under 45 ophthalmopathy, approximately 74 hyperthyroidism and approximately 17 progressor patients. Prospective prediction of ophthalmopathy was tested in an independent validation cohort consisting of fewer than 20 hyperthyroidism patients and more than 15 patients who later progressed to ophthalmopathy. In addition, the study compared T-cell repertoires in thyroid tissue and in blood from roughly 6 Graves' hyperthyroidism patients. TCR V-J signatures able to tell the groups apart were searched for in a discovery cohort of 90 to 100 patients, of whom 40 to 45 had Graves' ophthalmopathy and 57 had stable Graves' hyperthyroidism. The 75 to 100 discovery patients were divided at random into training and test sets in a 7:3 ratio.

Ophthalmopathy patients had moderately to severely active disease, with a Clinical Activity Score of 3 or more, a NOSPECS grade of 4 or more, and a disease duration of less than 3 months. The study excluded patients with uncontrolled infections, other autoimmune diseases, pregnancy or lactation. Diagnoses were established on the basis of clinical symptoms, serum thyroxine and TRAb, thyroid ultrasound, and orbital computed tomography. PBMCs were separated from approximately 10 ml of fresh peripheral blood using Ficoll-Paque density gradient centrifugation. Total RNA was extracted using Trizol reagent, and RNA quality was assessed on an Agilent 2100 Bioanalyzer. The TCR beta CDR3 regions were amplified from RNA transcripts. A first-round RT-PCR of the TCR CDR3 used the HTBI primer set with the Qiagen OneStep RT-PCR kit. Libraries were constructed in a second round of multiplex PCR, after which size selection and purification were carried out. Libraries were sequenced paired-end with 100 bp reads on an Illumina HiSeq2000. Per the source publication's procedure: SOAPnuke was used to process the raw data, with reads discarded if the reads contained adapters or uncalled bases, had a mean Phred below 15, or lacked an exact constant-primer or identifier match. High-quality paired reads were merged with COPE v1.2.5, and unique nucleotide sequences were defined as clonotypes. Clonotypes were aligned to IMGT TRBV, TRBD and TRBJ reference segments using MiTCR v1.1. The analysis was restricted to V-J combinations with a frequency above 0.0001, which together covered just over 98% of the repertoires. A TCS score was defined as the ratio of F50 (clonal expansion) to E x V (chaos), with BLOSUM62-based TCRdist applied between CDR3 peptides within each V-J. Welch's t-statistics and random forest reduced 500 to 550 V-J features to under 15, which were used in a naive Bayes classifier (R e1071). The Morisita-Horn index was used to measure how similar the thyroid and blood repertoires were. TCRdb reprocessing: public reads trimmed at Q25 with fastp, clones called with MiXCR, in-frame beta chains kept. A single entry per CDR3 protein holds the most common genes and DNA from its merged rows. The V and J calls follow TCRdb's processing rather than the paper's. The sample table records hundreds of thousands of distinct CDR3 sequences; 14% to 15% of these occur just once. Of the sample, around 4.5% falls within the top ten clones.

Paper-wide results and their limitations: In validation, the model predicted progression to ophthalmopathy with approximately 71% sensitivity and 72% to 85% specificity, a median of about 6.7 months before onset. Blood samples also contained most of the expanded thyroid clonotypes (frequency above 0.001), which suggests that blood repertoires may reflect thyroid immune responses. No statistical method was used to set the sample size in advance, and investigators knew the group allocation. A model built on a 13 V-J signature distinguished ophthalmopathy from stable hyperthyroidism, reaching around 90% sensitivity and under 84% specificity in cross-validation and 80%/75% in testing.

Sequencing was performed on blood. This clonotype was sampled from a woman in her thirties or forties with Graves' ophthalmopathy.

The nucleotides read TGTGCCAGCAGGGAGAGCTATGGCTACACCTTC. The translation is CASRESYGYTF. The rearrangement joined TRBV2 to TRBJ1-2; a confident D gene designation cannot be given. The CDR3 starts with the cysteine, ends with the phenylalanine, and has 11 residues. CDR3 DNA is the only sequence kept; it has 33 bases, read in frame from the first base. The germline V gene supplies CDR1 SNHLY and CDR2 FYNNEI. Trimming takes 6 bases from V and 4 bases from J, and the germline ends sit 6 bases apart.